This entry describes one T cell receptor beta chain. Antigen specificity is unknown. The data were obtained in a study of CD8 T cell repertoires and HIV-1 epitope variants. Study-wide context: Twenty-five autologous and known Gag and Nef epitope variant peptides each stimulated T cells separately.

CDR1 and CDR2 from the germline V gene are ENHRY and SYGVKD. Trimming left V 4 bases short and J 0 bases short, with 7 bases between. The CDR3 is made up of 13 amino acids. TCRdb's copy holds only in-frame clones and misses some; the assay was immunoSEQ multiplex PCR. Counted here are roughly 1,900 clones, about 70% occurring once; the ten biggest clones make up 40% to 45%. Points from the study as a whole: Nine or ten antigen-specific TCR beta clonotypes were found; roughly six seemed cross-reactive to variants.

The chain is built from TRBV10-3 and TRBJ2-7; D could derive from TRBD1 or TRBD2 (5 bases each). The sequencing input was cultured CD8+ T cells derived from PBMCs. This TCR was sampled from a male donor with HIV. Here the CDR3 reads CAISGDDSYEQYF. The CDR3 DNA reads as TGTGCCATCAGTGGGGACGACTCCTACGAGCAGTACTTC.